Described below is a single TCR beta chain sequence and its context. Its cognate antigen is unknown. These data come from a study of STAT5B mutations in CD4+ large granular lymphocyte leukemia. Study-wide results and limits: Without HLA matching, higher CD4+ than CD8+ T-LGLL clonality could reflect small sample size.

Clones were read by immunoSEQ multiplex PCR, and TCRdb kept only the in-frame ones, dropping some. Seen here are tens of thousands of clones, under 85% observed once, and the top ten hold around 0.5%. This CDR3 region has 14 residues. In germline, CDR1 is SNHLY, CDR2 FYNNEI. The ends were cut back, 7 bases at V and 1 base at J, with 13 bases in the middle. This rearrangement joins TRBV2 to TRBJ1-2, with D uncertain. Source material: CD4+ T cells from blood buffy coats. The origin of this receptor is a human donor in good health. CDR3 in amino acids: CASTEQQINYGYTF. CDR3 nucleotides: TGTGCCAGCACCGAGCAACAGATTAACTATGGCTACACCTTC. Drawing the rest from reference TRBV2 and TRBJ1-2, the complete variable domain is EPEVTQTPSHQVTQMGQEVILRCVPISNHLYFYWYRQILGQKVEFLVSFYNNEISEKSEIFDDQFSVERPDGSNFTLKIRSTKLEDSAMYFCASTEQQINYGYTFGSGTRLTVV.